These 27 T cell receptor beta chains share one sample of origin, sequenced in a study of cytomegalovirus exposure and HLA in healthy donors. The PCR had 60 Vbeta and 13 Jbeta primers. Some clones are missing from TCRdb's copy, which holds only in-frame ones; the method was immunoSEQ multiplex PCR. This sample yields about 82,000 clones, of which over 70% are seen a single time; approximately 9% belongs to the top ten. Sequenced sample: PBMCs. These receptors all stem from a middle-aged man in good health and CMV-seropositive.

Only a few counts were recorded for this clone. The J gene is TRBJ2-1, the V gene TRBV9, with D possibly matching TRBD1 (5 bases). Per germline, CDR1 SGDLS and CDR2 YYNGEE. The V gene lost 0 bases and the J gene lost 0 bases, with 10 bases spanning the gap. The CDR3 spans 16 residues. The CDR3 nucleotides read TGTGCCAGCAGCGTAGAGGGGTACTACTCCTACAATGAGCAGTTCTTC. Encoded protein: CASSVEGYYSYNEQFF.

The J gene is TRBJ1-1, the V gene TRBV29-1; TRBD1 matches 9 bases. This CDR3 contains 11 residues. Unmatched junction bases numbered 4, after V lost 8 bases and J lost 6 bases. Looked up from germline, CDR1 is SQVTM and CDR2 is ANQGSEA. The DNA of the CDR3 is TGCAGCACCTGGACAGGGGCTGAAGCTTTCTTT. This gives the protein CSTWTGAEAFF.

The chain combines TRBV4-3 with TRBJ2-1, with 15 bases identical to TRBD2. J gave up 10 bases and V 6 bases, and 13 bases lay outside the gene matches. The V gene's germline CDR1 is LGHNA and CDR2 YSLEER. The CDR3 extends over 17 amino acids. CDR3 nucleotides: TGCGCCAGCAGTCCCCGGACTAGCGGGGGGGCGGGGGGAGAGCAGTTCTTC. This sequence encodes CASSPRTSGGAGGEQFF.

The rearrangement joins TRBV27 to TRBJ2-7, with TRBD1 as a possible D gene (5 bases). CDR3 size: 16 residues. V was pared by 6 bases and J by 2 bases, with 20 bases between. CDR1 and CDR2 from the germline V gene are MNHEY and SMNVEV (reference sequence). The CDR3 DNA follows: TGTGCCAGCAGATCCTCCCCGCGGCAGGGCCCCTACGAGCAGTACTTC. It specifies CASRSSPRQGPYEQYF.

This chain links TRBV7-2 with TRBJ2-7; 8 bases agree with TRBD2. With V trimmed by 1 base and J by 1 base, 3 bases remained unmatched. CDR1 and CDR2 (germline): SGHTA, FQGNSA. This CDR3 is built from 15 residues. This CDR3 is CASSLEAGVSYEQYF. In nucleotides, the CDR3 is TGTGCCAGCAGCTTAGAAGCGGGAGTTTCCTACGAGCAGTACTTC.

This chain links TRBV28 with TRBJ1-1; TRBD1 matches at 9 bases. This CDR3 has 14 amino acids. Germline CDR1 MDHEN, CDR2 SYDVKM. The V gene end was trimmed by 7 bases and the J gene end by 6 bases; junction bases not matched to a gene: 9. CDR3 in amino acids: CASTTATGGPEAFF. DNA for the CDR3: TGTGCCAGCACCACCGCGACAGGGGGACCTGAAGCTTTCTTT.

Comment on this clone: It is likely a read error, because the conserved phenylalanine at the end of the CDR3 is missing. The genes are TRBV7-4 and TRBJ1-5; D possibly corresponds to TRBD1 (6 bases). The germline V gene encodes CDR1 SGHVT and CDR2 SQSDAQ. The CDR3 consists of 17 residues. Trimming stripped 3 bases from V and 0 bases from J, with 15 bases between. CDR3 DNA: TGTGCCAGCAGCTTTGGGGGCAGGGGACATAGCAATCAGCCCCAGCATTTG. This gives the protein CASSFGGRGHSNQPQHL.

V is TRBV7-2 and J is TRBJ1-1; weak D call: TRBD1 (5 bases). The CDR3 runs 14 residues. Germline loops: CDR1 SGHTA, CDR2 FQGNSA. V dropped 2 bases and J dropped 3 bases, with 10 bases sitting between them. The CDR3 protein is CASSLRQPDTEAFF. The CDR3 DNA is TGTGCCAGCAGCTTACGACAGCCGGACACTGAAGCTTTCTTT.

J is TRBJ1-1 and V is TRBV2; TRBD1 aligns across 9 bases. The CDR3 runs 14 residues. Germline V gene sequence: CDR1 SNHLY, CDR2 FYNNEI. The trim removed 7 bases at V and 1 base at J, leaving 4 bases unmatched. The CDR3 spells CASNNRGQNTEAFF. CDR3 coding DNA: TGTGCCAGCAATAACAGGGGGCAGAACACTGAAGCTTTCTTT.

The genes are TRBV6-1 and TRBJ1-1; D ambiguous. The CDR3 loop spans 14 amino acids. Per the germline V gene, CDR1 is MNHNS and CDR2 is SASEGT. The V end was cut by 8 bases, the J end by 1 base, with 14 bases between. The CDR3: CASRGPGTNTEAFF. The CDR3 DNA follows: TGTGCCAGCCGAGGTCCTGGAACGAACACTGAAGCTTTCTTT.

The J gene is TRBJ1-2, the V gene TRBV10-3; tentatively, D is TRBD1 (5 bases). The CDR3 runs 14 residues. V lost 0 bases and J 4 bases, leaving 9 bases between the germline ends. Germline CDR1 reads ENHRY; CDR2 reads SYGVKD. Here the CDR3 reads CAISESQGSYGYTF. In DNA form, the CDR3 reads TGTGCCATCAGTGAGTCCCAGGGATCCTATGGCTACACCTTC.

This clone was counted a single time. V usage is TRBV6-5 and J usage is TRBJ1-1; weak D call: TRBD1 (5 bases). V was trimmed by 6 bases and J by 4 bases, leaving 18 bases between them. The CDR3 is 15 amino acids. The germline V gene has CDR1 MNHEY and CDR2 SVGAGI. The CDR3 nucleotides read TGTGCCAGCAGCCGGGGAGGGGCCGGCCCCACTGAAGCTTTCTTT. The encoded protein is CASSRGGAGPTEAFF.

The rearrangement uses TRBV6-5 and TRBJ2-7, with 7 bases matching TRBD1. The CDR3 has 13 residues. The germline gives CDR1 MNHEY, CDR2 SVGAGI. With 10 bases clipped from V and 1 base from J, the junction kept 7 bases outside the gene matches. The CDR3 is CATETGQSYEQYF. The DNA of the CDR3 is TGTGCCACCGAGACAGGGCAATCCTACGAGCAGTACTTC.

The V gene is TRBV5-1, the J gene TRBJ1-2; 8 bases agree with TRBD1. The trim removed 5 bases at V and 4 bases at J, leaving 13 bases unmatched. The CDR3 is made up of 16 amino acids. The germline V gene has CDR1 SGHRS and CDR2 YFSETQ. The CDR3 DNA follows: TGCGCCAGCAGGAGTATACCGGGACAGGATTTCTATGGCTACACCTTC. Protein: CASRSIPGQDFYGYTF.

V and J are TRBV11-3 and TRBJ2-1; 12 nucleotides line up with TRBD2. CDR3 length: 15 residues. With 5 bases clipped from V and 8 bases from J, the junction kept 7 bases outside the gene matches. Germline CDR1 SGHNT, CDR2 YENEEA. CDR3 amino acids: CASSRTSGNTDEQFF. The DNA for the CDR3 is TGTGCCAGCAGCCGGACTAGCGGGAATACGGATGAGCAGTTCTTC. The whole variable domain, remainder taken from reference TRBV11-3 and TRBJ2-1, is EAGVVQSPRYKIIEKKQPVAFWCNPISGHNTLYWYLQNLGQGPELLIRYENEEAVDDSQLPKDRFSAERLKGVDSTLKIQPAELGDSAVYLCASSRTSGNTDEQFFGPGTRLTVL.

The chain combines TRBV10-3 with TRBJ2-1; 11 positions match TRBD2. V was clipped by 3 bases and J by 6 bases; unmatched bases: 4. Germline lookup yields CDR1 ENHRY and CDR2 SYGVKD. CDR3 length: 15 amino acids. The CDR3 sequence is CAISDTSGRGNEQFF. The CDR3 DNA is TGTGCCATCAGTGATACTAGCGGGAGAGGCAATGAGCAGTTCTTC.

The chain joins TRBV30 to TRBJ2-7; D may be TRBD1 (5 bases). This CDR3 is built from 14 residues. Germline values: CDR1 GTSNPN, CDR2 SVGIG (reference sequence). The ends were cut back, 5 bases at V and 5 bases at J, with 19 bases in the middle. CDR3 nucleotides: TGTGCCTGGGCCCAGGGCCTGACCCTCAACGAGCAGTACTTC. Translating gives CAWAQGLTLNEQYF.

The CDR3 DNA follows: TGTGCCAGCAGTGGACAGGGGGCCAGTGAGACCCAGTACTTC. Its translation is CASSGQGASETQYF. This chain joins TRBV2 and TRBJ2-5; 10 bases align to TRBD1. There are 14 residues in the CDR3. Germline CDR1 reads SNHLY; CDR2 reads FYNNEI. V lost 4 bases, J lost 5 bases, and 4 bases stayed unmatched.

J is TRBJ2-2 and V is TRBV5-4; no clear D gene. The CDR3 spans 15 residues. Looked up from germline, CDR1 is SGHNT and CDR2 is YYREEE (reference sequence). Trimming shortened V by 0 bases and J by 2 bases, and 8 bases separated the two germline ends. The CDR3 spells CASSLAVSNTGELFF. CDR3 coding DNA: TGTGCCAGCAGCTTGGCAGTGTCAAACACCGGGGAGCTGTTTTTT. Complete variable domain (other parts from reference TRBV5-4 and TRBJ2-2): ETGVTQSPTHLIKTRGQQVTLRCSSQSGHNTVSWYQQALGQGPQFIFQYYREEENGRGNFPPRFSGLQFPNYSSELNVNALELDDSALYLCASSLAVSNTGELFFGEGSRLTVL.

This chain uses TRBV2 with TRBJ1-5; no definite D call. Trimming shortened V by 5 bases and J by 0 bases, and 8 bases separated the two germline ends. The CDR3 extends over 14 amino acids. CDR1 SNHLY and CDR2 FYNNEI come from the germline V gene. The CDR3 sequence is CASSPTPSNQPQHF. The DNA for the CDR3 is TGTGCCAGCAGTCCAACACCTAGCAATCAGCCCCAGCATTTT.

The chain has TRBV27 and TRBJ2-5; TRBD2 agrees at 12 bases. The V gene's germline CDR1 is MNHEY and CDR2 SMNVEV (reference sequence). The length of the CDR3 is 14 residues. The V segment lost 10 bases and the J segment 5 bases; nucleotides outside the gene matches: 8. CDR3: CATRLAGVVETQYF. In DNA form, the CDR3 reads TGTGCCACCCGACTAGCGGGAGTTGTGGAGACCCAGTACTTC.

The chain is built from TRBV4-1 and TRBJ2-5, with 9 bases aligning to TRBD2. Trimming at V came to 0 bases and at J to 5 bases, leaving 7 bases not matched to a gene. Per germline, CDR1 MGHRA and CDR2 YSYEKL. This CDR3 has 16 amino acids. The CDR3 nucleotides are TGCGCCAGCAGCCAAGATCTAGCGGGAATGAGGGAGACCCAGTACTTC. Encoded protein: CASSQDLAGMRETQYF.

This clone has more than one count but fewer than ten. The V and J genes are TRBV28 and TRBJ1-2, with D perhaps TRBD1 (6 bases). The CDR3 loop spans 15 amino acids. Trimming left V 4 bases short and J 8 bases short, with 20 bases between. Germline V gives CDR1 MDHEN, CDR2 SYDVKM. CDR3 DNA: TGTGCCAGCAGTTCCACCCCAGGGGCTATGGGCGGCTACACCTTC. As protein: CASSSTPGAMGGYTF.

This chain uses TRBV14 with TRBJ2-5, with 7 nucleotides matching TRBD2. Near its end, the DNA agrees better with TRBJ2-7, so the J call may be wrong. The V gene's germline CDR1 is SGHDN and CDR2 FVKESK. The CDR3 is 16 residues long. CDR3 in amino acids: CASSRSVGGSSYEQYF. In nucleotides, the CDR3 is TGTGCCAGCAGCCGATCAGTCGGGGGGAGCTCCTACGAGCAGTACTTC.

Comment on this clone: Without the conserved terminal phenylalanine or tryptophan, this CDR3 likely stems from a read error. J is TRBJ1-2 and V is TRBV2; 11 bases line up with TRBD1. Germline values: CDR1 SNHLY, CDR2 FYNNEI. The CDR3 is 13 amino acids. V was pared by 6 bases and J by 8 bases, with 5 bases of the junction left unmatched. CDR3 sequence reads: CASRGDRGDGYTL. CDR3 bases: TGTGCCAGCAGGGGGGACAGGGGGGACGGCTACACCCTC.

The chain carries TRBV11-2 and TRBJ1-3, with TRBD1 identical over 7 bases. V trimming: 6 bases; J trimming: 4 bases; junction bases outside the gene matches: 15. CDR3 length equals 17 residues. Germline V gene data show CDR1 as SGHAT and CDR2 as FQNNGV. The CDR3 spells CASSAPGQHSRGNTIYF. The DNA for the CDR3 is TGTGCCAGCAGTGCACCGGGACAGCACTCTCGGGGAAACACCATATATTTT.

The gene calls are TRBV6-5 and TRBJ2-7, with 9 nucleotides matching TRBD2. The length of the CDR3 is 16 residues. The germline CDR1 and CDR2 sequences are MNHEY and SVGAGI. With 2 bases clipped from V and 2 bases from J, the junction kept 7 bases outside the gene matches. DNA for the CDR3: TGTGCCAGCAGTTACAGTGGCGCGGGGGGGACCTACGAGCAGTACTTC. Its protein is CASSYSGAGGTYEQYF.